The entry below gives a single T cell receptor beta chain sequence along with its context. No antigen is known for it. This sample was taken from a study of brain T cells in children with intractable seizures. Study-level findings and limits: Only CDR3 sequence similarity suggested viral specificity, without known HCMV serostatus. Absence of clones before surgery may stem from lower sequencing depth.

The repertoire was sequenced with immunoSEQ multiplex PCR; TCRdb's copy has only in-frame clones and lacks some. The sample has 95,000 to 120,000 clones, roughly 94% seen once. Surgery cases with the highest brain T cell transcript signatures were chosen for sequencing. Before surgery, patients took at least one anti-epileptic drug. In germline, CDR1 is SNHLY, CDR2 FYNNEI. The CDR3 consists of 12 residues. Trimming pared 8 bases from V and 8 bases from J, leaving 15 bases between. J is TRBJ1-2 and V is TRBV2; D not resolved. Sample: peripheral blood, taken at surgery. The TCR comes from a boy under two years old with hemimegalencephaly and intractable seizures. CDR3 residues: CASGYEARGYTF. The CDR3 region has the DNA TGTGCCAGCGGATATGAGGCTCGGGGCTACACCTTC.